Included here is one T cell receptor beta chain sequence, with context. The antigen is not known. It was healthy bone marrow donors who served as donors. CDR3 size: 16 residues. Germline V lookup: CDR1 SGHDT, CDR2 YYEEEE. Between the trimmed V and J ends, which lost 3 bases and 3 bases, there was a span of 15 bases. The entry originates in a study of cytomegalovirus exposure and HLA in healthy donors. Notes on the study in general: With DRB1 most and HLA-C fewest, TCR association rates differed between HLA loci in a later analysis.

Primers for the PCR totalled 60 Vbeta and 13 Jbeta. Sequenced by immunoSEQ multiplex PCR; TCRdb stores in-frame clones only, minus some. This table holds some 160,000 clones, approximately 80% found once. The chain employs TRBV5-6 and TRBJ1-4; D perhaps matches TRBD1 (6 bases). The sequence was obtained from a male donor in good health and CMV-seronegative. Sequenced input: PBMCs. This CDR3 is CASSYTQGRANEKLFF. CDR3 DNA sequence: TGTGCCAGCAGCTACACCCAGGGGCGGGCTAATGAAAAACTGTTTTTT.